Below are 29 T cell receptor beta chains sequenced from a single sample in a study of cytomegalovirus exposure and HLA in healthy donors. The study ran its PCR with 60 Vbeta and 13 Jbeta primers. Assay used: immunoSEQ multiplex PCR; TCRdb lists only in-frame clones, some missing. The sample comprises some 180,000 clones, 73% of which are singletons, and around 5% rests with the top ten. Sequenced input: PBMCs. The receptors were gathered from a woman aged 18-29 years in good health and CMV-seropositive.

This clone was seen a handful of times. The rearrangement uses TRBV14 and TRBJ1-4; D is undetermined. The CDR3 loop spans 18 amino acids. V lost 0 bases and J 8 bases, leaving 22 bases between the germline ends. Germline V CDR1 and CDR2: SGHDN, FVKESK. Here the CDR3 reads CASSQDRSAVWEQEKLFF. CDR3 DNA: TGTGCCAGCAGCCAAGACAGGTCAGCGGTCTGGGAGCAGGAAAAACTGTTTTTT. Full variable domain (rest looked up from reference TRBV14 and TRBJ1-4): EAGVTQFPSHSVIEKGQTVTLRCDPISGHDNLYWYRRVMGKEIKFLLHFVKESKQDESGMPNNRFLAERTGGTYSTLKVQPAELEDSGVYFCASSQDRSAVWEQEKLFFGSGTQLSVL.

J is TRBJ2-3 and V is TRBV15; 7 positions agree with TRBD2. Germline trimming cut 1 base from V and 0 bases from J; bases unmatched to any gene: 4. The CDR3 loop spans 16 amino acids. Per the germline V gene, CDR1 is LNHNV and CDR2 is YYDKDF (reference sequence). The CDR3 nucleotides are TGTGCCACCAGCAGAGTCGGGCGGGGGAGCACAGATACGCAGTATTTT. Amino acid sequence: CATSRVGRGSTDTQYF.

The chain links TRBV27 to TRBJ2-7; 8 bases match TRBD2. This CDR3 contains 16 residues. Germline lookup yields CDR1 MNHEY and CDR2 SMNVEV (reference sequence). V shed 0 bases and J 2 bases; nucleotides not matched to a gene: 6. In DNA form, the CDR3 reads TGTGCCAGCAGTTTATCGGTACTAGCGGCCGCCTACGAGCAGTACTTC. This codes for CASSLSVLAAAYEQYF.

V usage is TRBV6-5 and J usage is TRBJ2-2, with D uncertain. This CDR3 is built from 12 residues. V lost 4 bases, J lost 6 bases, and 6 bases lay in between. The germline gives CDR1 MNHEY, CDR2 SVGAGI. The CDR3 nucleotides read TGTGCCAGCAGTTCTCTACCCGGGGAGCTGTTTTTT. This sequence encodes CASSSLPGELFF.

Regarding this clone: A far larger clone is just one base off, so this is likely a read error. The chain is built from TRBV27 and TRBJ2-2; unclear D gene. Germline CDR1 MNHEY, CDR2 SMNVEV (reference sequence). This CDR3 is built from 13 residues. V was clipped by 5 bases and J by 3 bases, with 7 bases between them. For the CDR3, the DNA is TGTGCCAGCAGTGAACAGTACACCGGGGAGCTGTTTTTT. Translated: CASSEQYTGELFF.

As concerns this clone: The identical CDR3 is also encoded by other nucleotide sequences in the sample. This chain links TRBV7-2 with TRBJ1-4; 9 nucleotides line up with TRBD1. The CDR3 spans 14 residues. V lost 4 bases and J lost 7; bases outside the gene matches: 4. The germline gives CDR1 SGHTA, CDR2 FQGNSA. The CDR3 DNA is TGTGCCAGCAGCTCGGACAGGGGTGGTGAAAAACTGTTTTTT. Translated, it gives CASSSDRGGEKLFF. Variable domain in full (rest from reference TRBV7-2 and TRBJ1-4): GAGVSQSPSNKVTEKGKDVELRCDPISGHTALYWYRQSLGQGLEFLIYFQGNSAPDKSGLPSDRFSAERTGGSVSTLTIQRTQQEDSAVYLCASSSDRGGEKLFFGSGTQLSVL.

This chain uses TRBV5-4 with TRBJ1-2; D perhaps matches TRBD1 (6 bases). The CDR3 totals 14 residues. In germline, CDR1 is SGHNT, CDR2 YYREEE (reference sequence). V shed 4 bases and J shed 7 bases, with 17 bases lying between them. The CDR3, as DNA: TGTGCCAGCAGCCCGGACGGGGGGCGGAGTGGCTACACCTTC. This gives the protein CASSPDGGRSGYTF.

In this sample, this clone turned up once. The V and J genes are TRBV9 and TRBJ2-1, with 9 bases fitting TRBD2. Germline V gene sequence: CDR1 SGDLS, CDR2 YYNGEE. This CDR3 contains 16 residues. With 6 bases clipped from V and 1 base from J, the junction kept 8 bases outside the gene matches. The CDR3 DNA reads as TGTGCCAGCACCCCCAGTAGCGGGGGTTCCTACAATGAGCAGTTCTTC. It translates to CASTPSSGGSYNEQFF.

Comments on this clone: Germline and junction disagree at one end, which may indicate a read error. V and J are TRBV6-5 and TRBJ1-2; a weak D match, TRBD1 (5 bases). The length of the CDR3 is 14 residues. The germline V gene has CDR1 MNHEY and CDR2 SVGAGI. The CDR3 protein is CASSAAQGGYGCTF. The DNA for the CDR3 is TGTGCCAGCAGTGCCGCCCAGGGCGGCTATGGCTGCACCTTC.

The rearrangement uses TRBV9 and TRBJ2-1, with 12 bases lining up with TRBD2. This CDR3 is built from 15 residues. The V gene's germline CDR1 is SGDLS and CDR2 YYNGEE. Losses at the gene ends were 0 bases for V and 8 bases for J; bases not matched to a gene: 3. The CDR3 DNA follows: TGTGCCAGCAGCGTAGCTAGCGGGGGGGCCGATGAGCAGTTCTTC. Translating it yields CASSVASGGADEQFF.

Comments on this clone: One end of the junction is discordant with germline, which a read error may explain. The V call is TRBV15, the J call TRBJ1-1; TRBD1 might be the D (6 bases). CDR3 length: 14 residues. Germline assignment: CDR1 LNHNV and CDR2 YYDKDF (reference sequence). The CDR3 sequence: CATSRATGNAEAFF. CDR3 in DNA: TGTGCCACCAGCAGGGCTACAGGGAACGCTGAAGCTTTCTTT.

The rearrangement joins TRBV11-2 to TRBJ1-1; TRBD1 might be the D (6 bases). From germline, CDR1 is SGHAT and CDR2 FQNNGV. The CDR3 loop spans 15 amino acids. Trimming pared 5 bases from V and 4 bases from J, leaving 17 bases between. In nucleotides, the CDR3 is TGTGCCAGCAGCCCTACTATGGACAGTCCCACTGAAGCTTTCTTT. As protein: CASSPTMDSPTEAFF. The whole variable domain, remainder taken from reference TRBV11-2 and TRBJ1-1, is EAGVAQSPRYKIIEKRQSVAFWCNPISGHATLYWYQQILGQGPKLLIQFQNNGVVDDSQLPKDRFSAERLKGVDSTLKIQPAKLEDSAVYLCASSPTMDSPTEAFFGQGTRLTVV.

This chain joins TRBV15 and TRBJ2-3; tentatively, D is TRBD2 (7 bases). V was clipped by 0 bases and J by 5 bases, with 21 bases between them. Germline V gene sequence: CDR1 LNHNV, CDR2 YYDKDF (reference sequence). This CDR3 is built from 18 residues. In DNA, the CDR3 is TGTGCCACCAGCAGAGATCTTGGCGGCGGGGGCTTGGGAGATACGCAGTATTTT. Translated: CATSRDLGGGGLGDTQYF. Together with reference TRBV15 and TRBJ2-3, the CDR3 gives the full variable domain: DAMVIQNPRYQVTQFGKPVTLSCSQTLNHNVMYWYQQKSSQAPKLLFHYYDKDFNNEADTPDNFQSRRPNTSFCFLDIRSPGLGDTAMYLCATSRDLGGGGLGDTQYFGPGTRLTVL.

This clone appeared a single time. The CDR3 DNA reads TGTGCCAGCAGCTTAATTGCCGGGGGGGGTGAGAATGAGCAGTTCTTC. This encodes CASSLIAGGGENEQFF. V is TRBV7-2 and J is TRBJ2-1; 8 positions agree with TRBD2. The CDR3 totals 16 residues. CDR1 and CDR2 from the germline V gene are SGHTA and FQGNSA. The trim removed 2 bases at V and 7 bases at J, leaving 10 bases unmatched.

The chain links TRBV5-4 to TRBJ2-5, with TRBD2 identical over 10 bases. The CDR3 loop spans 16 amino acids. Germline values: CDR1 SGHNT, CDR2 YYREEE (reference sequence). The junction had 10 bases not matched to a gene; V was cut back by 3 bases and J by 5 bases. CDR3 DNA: TGTGCCAGCAGCTCCCGAGGACTAGCGGAAACGGAGACCCAGTACTTC. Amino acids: CASSSRGLAETETQYF.

The CDR3 DNA reads TGTGCCAGCAGTTTGGGGGGGCTCAGCTCCTACGAGCAGTACTTC. This translates into CASSLGGLSSYEQYF. This chain links TRBV28 with TRBJ2-7; the D gene is possibly TRBD2 (7 bases). Germline CDR1 is MDHEN and CDR2 is SYDVKM. The V and J ends lost 3 bases and 0 bases respectively, with 12 bases between them. This CDR3 contains 15 residues.

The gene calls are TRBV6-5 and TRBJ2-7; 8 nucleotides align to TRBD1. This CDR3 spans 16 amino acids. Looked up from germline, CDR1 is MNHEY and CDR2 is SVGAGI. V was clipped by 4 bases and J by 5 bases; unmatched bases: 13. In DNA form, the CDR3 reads TGTGCCAGCAGTTCGCTTGGACAGGGCATAGTGGACGAGCAGTACTTC. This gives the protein CASSSLGQGIVDEQYF.

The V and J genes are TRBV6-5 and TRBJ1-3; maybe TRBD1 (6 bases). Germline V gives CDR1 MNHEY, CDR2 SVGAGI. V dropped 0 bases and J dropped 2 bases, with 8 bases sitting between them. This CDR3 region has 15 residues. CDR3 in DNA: TGTGCCAGCAGTTACTCGGGGGGGCCTGGAAACACCATATATTTT. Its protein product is CASSYSGGPGNTIYF.

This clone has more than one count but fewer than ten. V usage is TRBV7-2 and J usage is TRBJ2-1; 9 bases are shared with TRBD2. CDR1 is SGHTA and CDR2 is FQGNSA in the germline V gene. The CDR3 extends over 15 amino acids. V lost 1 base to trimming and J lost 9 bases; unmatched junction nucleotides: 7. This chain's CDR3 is CASSLVGGGAGEQFF. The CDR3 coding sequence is TGTGCCAGCAGCTTAGTTGGCGGGGGGGCAGGTGAGCAGTTCTTC.

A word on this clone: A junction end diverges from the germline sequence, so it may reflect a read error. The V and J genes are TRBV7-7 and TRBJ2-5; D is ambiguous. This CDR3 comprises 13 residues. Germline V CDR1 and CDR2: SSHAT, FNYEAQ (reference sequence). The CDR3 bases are TGTGCTAGCAGCTTAGCTGCGAGAGAGACCCAGTACTTC. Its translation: CASSLAARETQYF. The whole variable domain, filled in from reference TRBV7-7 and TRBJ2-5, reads GAGVSQSPRYKVTKRGQDVTLRCDPISSHATLYWYQQALGQGPEFLTYFNYEAQPDKSGLPSDRFSAERPEGSISTLTIQRTEQRDSAMYRCASSLAARETQYFGPGTRLLVL.

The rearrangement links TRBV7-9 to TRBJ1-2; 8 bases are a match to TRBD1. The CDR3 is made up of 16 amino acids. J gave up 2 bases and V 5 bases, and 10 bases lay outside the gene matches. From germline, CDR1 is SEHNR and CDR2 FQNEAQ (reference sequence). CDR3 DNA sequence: TGTGCCAGCAGCGTAGAGGGACAGGAAACAAACTATGGCTACACCTTC. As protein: CASSVEGQETNYGYTF.

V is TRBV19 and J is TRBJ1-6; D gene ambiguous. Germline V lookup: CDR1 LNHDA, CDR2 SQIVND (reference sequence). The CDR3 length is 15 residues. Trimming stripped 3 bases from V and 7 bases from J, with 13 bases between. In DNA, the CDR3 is TGTGCCAGTAGTATCTTAGAGGGCCGGAATTCACCCCTCCACTTT. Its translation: CASSILEGRNSPLHF.

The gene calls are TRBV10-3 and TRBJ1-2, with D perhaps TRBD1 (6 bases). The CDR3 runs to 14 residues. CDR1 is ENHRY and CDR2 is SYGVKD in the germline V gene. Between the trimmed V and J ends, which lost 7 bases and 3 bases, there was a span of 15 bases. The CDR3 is CAITGSRGDYGYTF. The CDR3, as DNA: TGTGCCATCACCGGATCCAGGGGTGACTATGGCTACACCTTC.

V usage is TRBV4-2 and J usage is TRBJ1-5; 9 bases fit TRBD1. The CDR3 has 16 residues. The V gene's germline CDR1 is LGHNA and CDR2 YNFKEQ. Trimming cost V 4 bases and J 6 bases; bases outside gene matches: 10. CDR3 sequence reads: CASSRVGTGKSQPQHF. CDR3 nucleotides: TGTGCCAGCAGCCGTGTAGGGACAGGGAAGAGTCAGCCCCAGCATTTT.

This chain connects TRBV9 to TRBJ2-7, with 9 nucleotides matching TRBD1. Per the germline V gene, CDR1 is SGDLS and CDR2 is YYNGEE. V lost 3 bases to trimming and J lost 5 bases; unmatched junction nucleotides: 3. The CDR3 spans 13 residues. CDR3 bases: TGTGCCAGCAGCGCTACAGGGGGCCACGAGCAGTACTTC. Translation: CASSATGGHEQYF.

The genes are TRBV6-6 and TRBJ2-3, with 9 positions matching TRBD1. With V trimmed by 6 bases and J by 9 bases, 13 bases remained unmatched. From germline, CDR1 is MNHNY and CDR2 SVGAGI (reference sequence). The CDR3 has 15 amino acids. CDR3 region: CASRGTGISLTTQYF. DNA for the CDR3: TGTGCCAGCAGAGGGACAGGGATTTCCTTGACAACGCAGTATTTT.

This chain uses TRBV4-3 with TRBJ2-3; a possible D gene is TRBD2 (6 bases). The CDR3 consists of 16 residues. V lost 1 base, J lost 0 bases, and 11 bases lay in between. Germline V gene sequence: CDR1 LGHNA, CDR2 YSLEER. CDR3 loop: CASSQVWRGSTDTQYF. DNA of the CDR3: TGCGCCAGCAGCCAAGTTTGGCGGGGTAGCACAGATACGCAGTATTTT.

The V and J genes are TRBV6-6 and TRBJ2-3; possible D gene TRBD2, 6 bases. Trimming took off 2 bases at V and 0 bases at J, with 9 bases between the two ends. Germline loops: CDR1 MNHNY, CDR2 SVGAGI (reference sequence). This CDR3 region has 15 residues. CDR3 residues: CASSYRGGSTDTQYF. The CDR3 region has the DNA TGTGCCAGCAGTTACAGGGGAGGCAGCACAGATACGCAGTATTTT.

The CDR3 DNA reads as TGCGCCAGCAGCCAAGATCAAGGACAGTCCTACGAGCAGTACTTC. Residues: CASSQDQGQSYEQYF. The chain links TRBV4-1 to TRBJ2-5; possibly TRBD1 for D (6 bases). The end of the DNA fits TRBJ2-7 better, so the J call may be wrong. Per the germline V gene, CDR1 is MGHRA and CDR2 is YSYEKL. This CDR3 comprises 15 residues.